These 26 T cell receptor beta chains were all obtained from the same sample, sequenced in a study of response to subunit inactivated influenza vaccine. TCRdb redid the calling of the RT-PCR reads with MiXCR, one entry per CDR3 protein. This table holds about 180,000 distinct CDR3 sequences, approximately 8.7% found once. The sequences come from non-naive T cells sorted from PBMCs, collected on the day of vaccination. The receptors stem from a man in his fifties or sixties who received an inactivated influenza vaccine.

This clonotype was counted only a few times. CDR3: CASSVGAGAGTDTQYF. CDR3 sequence (DNA): TGTGCCAGCAGCGTAGGAGCCGGGGCGGGGACAGATACGCAGTATTTT. V and J are TRBV9 and TRBJ2-3; tentative D call: TRBD2 (6 bases). The CDR3 extends over 16 amino acids. V was pared by 0 bases and J by 3 bases, with 14 bases between. CDR1 and CDR2 (germline): SGDLS, YYNGEE.

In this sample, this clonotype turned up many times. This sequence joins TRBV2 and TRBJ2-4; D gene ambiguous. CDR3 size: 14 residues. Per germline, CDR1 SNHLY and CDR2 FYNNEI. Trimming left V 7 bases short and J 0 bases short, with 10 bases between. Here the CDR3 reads CASIATLAKNIQYF. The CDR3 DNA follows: TGTGCCAGCATAGCAACCTTAGCCAAAAACATTCAGTACTTC.

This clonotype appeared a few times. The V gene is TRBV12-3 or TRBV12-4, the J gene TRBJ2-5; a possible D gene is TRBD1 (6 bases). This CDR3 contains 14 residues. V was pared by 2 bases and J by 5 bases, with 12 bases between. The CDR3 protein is CASSLMGAWETQYF. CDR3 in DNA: TGTGCCAGCAGTTTAATGGGGGCATGGGAGACCCAGTACTTC.

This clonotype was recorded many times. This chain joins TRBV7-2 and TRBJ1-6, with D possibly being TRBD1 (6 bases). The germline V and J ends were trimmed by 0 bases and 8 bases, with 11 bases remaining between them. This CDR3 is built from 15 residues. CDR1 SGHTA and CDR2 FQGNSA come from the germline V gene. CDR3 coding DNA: TGTGCCAGCAGCTTAGCGCGGGGGCGCGATTCACCCCTCCACTTT. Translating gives CASSLARGRDSPLHF.

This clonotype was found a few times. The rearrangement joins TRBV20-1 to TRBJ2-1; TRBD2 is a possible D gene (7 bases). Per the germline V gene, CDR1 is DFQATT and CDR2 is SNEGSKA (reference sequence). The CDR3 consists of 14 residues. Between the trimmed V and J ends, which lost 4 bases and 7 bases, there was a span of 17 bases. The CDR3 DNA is TGCAGTGCTAAGGGGGGGGGGCCGAAGAATGAGCAGTTCTTC. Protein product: CSAKGGGPKNEQFF.

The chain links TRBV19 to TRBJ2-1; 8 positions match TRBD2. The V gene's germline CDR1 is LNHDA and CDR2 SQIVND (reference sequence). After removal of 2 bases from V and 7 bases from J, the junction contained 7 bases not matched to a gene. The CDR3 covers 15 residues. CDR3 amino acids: CASSISASGHNEQFF. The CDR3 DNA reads TGTGCCAGTAGTATATCGGCTAGCGGGCATAATGAGCAGTTCTTC.

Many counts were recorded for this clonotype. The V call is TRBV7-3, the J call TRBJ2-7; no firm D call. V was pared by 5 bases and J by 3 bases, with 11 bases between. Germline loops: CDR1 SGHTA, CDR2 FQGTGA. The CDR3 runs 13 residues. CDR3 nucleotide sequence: TGTGCCAGCAGCCCCTCCCCTAACTACGAGCAGTACTTC. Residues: CASSPSPNYEQYF.

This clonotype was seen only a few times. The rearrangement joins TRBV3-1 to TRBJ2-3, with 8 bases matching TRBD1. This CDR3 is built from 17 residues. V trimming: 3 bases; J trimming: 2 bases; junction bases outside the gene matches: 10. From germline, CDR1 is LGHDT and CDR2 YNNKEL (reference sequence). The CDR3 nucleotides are TGTGCCAGCAGCCACCGGACAGGGTTTTTGACCACAGATACGCAGTATTTT. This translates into CASSHRTGFLTTDTQYF.

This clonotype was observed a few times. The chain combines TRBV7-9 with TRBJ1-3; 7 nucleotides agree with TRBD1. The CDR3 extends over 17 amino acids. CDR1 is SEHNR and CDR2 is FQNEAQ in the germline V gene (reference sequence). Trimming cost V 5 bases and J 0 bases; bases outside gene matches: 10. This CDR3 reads CASSPRQGKFSGNTIYF. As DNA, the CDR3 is TGTGCCAGCAGCCCCAGACAGGGCAAATTCTCTGGAAACACCATATATTTT. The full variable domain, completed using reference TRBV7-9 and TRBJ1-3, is DTGVSQNPRHKITKRGQNVTFRCDPISEHNRLYWYRQTLGQGPEFLTYFQNEAQLEKSRLLSDRFSAERPKGSFSTLEIQRTEQGDSAMYLCASSPRQGKFSGNTIYFGEGSWLTVV.

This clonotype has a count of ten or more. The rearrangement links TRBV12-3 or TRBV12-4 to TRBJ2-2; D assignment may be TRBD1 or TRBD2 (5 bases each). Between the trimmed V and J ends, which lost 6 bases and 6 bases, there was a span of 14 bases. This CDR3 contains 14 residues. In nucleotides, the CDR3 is TGTGCCAGCAGGACCGGAGAGGGGTCCGGGGAGCTGTTTTTT. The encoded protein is CASRTGEGSGELFF.

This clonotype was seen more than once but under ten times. The chain's CDR3 is CASSPDGSRGTDTQYF. The CDR3, as DNA: TGCGCCAGCAGCCCTGACGGGAGCCGGGGCACAGATACGCAGTATTTT. The J gene is TRBJ2-3, the V gene TRBV5-1; D perhaps matches TRBD2 (6 bases). The CDR3 spans 16 residues. The V and J ends lost 4 bases and 1 base respectively, with 16 bases between them. Germline loops: CDR1 SGHRS, CDR2 YFSETQ. The full variable domain, completed using reference TRBV5-1 and TRBJ2-3, is KAGVTQTPRYLIKTRGQQVTLSCSPISGHRSVSWYQQTPGQGLQFLFEYFSETQRNKGNFPGRFSGRQFSNSRSEMNVSTLELGDSALYLCASSPDGSRGTDTQYFGPGTRLTVL.

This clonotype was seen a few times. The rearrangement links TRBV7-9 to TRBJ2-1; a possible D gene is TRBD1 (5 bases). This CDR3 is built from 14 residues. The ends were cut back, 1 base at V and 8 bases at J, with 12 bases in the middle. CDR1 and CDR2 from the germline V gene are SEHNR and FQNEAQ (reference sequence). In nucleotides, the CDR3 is TGTGCCAGCAGCTTAGAGCACAGGAGCGATGAGCAGTTCTTC. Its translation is CASSLEHRSDEQFF.

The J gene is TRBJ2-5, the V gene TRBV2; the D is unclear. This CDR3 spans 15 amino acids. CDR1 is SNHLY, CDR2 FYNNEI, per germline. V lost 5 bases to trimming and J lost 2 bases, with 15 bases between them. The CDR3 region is CASSSHSSAQETQYF. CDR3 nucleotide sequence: TGTGCCAGCAGTTCCCACAGTTCGGCACAAGAGACCCAGTACTTC.

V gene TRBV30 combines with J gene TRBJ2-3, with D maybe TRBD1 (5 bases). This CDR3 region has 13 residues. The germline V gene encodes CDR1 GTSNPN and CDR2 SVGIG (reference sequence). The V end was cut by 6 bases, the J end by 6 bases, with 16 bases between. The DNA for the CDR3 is TGTGCCTGCATCCTCGCAGGGCCGGATACGCAGTATTTT. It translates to CACILAGPDTQYF.

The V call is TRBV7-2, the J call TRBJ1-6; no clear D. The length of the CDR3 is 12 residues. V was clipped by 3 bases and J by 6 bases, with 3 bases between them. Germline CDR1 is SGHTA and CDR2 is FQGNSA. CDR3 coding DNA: TGTGCCAGCAGCTTTGGTAATTCACCCCTCCACTTT. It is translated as CASSFGNSPLHF.

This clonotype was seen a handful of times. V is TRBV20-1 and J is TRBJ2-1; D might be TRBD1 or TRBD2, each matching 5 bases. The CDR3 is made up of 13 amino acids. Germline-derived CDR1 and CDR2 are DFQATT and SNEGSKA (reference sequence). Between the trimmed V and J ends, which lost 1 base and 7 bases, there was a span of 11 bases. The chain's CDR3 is CSARGPGRNEQFF. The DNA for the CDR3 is TGCAGTGCTAGAGGTCCGGGACGAAATGAGCAGTTCTTC.

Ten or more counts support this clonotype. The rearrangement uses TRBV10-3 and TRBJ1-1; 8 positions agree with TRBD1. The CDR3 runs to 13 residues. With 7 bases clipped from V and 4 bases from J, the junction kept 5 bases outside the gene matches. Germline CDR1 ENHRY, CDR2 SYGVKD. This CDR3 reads CAITPGQGTEAFF. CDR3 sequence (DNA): TGTGCCATCACCCCAGGACAGGGCACTGAAGCTTTCTTT.

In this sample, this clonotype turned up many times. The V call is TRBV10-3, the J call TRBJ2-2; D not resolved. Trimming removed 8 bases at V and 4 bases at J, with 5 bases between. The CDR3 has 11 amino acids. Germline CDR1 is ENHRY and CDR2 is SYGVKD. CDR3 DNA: TGTGCCATCGCCACCACCGGGGAGCTGTTTTTT. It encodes CAIATTGELFF.

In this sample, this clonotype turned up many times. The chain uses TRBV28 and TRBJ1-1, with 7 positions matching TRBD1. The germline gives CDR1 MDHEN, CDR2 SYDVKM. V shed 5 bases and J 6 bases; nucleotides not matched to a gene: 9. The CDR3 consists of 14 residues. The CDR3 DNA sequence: TGTGCCAGCAGTCCGGACAGGACGTTCTCTGAAGCTTTCTTT. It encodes CASSPDRTFSEAFF.

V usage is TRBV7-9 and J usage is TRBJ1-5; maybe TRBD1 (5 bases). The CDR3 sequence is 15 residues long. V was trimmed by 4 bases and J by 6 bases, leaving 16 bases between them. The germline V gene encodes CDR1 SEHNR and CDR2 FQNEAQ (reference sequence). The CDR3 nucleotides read TGTGCCAGCAGCTCTAGCGGGGCAGGGCTTCAGCCCCAGCATTTT. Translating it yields CASSSSGAGLQPQHF.

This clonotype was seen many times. The DNA for the CDR3 is TGTGCCAGCAGCTCACCTACTAGCGGGAACCCATACGAGCAGTACTTC. Residues: CASSSPTSGNPYEQYF. The gene calls are TRBV7-2 and TRBJ2-7, with TRBD2 matching 10 bases. J lost 4 bases, V lost 4 bases, and 10 bases had no gene match. The CDR3 length is 16 residues. Germline V gives CDR1 SGHTA, CDR2 FQGNSA.

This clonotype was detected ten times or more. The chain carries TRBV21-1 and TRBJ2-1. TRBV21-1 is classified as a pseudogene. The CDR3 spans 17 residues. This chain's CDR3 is CASSKVPQESSYNEQFF. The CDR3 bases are TGTGCCAGCAGCAAAGTTCCGCAGGAGAGCTCCTACAATGAGCAGTTCTTC.

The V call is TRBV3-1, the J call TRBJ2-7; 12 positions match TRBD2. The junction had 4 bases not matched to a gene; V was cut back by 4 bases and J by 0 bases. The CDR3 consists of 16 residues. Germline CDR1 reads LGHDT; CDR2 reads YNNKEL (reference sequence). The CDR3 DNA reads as TGTGCCAGCAGCCGAACGACTAGCGGGGGCTCCTACGAGCAGTACTTC. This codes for CASSRTTSGGSYEQYF.

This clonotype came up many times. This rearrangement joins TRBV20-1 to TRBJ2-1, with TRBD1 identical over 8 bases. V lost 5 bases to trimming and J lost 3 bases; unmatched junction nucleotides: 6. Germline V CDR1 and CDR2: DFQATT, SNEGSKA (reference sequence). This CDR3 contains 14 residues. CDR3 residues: CSADRGEDYNEQFF. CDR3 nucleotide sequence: TGCAGTGCTGACAGGGGCGAGGACTACAATGAGCAGTTCTTC.

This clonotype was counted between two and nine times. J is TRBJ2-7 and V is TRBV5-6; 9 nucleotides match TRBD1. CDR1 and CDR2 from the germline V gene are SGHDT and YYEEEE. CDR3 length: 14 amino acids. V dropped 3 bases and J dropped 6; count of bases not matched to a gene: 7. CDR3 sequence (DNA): TGTGCCAGCAGCTCCTCACAGGGGGCCTCCGAGCAGTACTTC. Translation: CASSSSQGASEQYF.

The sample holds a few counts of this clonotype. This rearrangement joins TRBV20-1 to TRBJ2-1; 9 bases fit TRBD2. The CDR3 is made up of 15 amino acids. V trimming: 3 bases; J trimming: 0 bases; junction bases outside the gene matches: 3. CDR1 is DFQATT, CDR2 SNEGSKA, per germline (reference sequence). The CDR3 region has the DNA TGCAGTGCTAGGGGTAGCGGGGGCTCCTACAATGAGCAGTTCTTC. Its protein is CSARGSGGSYNEQFF.